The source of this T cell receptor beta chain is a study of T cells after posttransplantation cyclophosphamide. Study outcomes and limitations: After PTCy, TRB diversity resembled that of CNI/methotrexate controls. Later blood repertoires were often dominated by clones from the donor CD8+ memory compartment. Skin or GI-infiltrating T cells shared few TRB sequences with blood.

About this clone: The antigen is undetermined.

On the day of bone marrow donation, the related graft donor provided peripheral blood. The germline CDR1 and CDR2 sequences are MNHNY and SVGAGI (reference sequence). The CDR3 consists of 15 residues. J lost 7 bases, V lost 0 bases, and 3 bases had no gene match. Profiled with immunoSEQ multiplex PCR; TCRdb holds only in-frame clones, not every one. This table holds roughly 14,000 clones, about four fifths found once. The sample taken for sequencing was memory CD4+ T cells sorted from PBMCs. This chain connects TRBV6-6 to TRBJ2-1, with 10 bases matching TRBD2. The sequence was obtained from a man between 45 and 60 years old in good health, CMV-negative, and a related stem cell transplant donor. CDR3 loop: CASSYSSGGGNEQFF. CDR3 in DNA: TGTGCCAGCAGTTACTCAAGCGGGGGGGGTAATGAGCAGTTCTTC.